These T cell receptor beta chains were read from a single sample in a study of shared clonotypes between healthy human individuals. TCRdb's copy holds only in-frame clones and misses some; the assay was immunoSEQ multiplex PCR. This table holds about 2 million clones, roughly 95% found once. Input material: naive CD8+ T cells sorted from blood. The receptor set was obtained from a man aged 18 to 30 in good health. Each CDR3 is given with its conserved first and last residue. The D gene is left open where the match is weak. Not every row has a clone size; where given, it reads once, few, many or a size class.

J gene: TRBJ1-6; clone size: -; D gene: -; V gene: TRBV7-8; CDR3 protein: CASTSDGYNSPLHF; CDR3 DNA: TGTGCCAGCACCTCTGATGGTTATAATTCACCCCTCCACTTT
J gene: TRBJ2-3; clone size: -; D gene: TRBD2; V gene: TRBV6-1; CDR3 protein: CASSEDGLAGAW; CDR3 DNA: TGTGCCAGCAGTGAAGACGGACTAGCGGGGGCTTGG
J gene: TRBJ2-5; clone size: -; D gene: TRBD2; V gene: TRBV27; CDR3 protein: CASSPIAGGRIGQETQYF; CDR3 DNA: TGTGCCAGCAGCCCGATAGCGGGGGGGCGGATTGGGCAAGAGACCCAGTACTTC
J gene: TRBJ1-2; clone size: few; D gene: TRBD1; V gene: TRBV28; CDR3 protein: CASQQGDYGYTF; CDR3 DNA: TGTGCCAGCCAACAGGGGGACTATGGCTACACCTTC
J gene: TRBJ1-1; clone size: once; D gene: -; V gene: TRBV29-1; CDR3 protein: CSVMVNSEAFF; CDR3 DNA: TGCAGCGTTATGGTAAACTCTGAAGCTTTCTTT
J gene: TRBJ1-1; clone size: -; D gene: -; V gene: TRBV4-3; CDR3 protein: CASSQDWEGRVEAFF; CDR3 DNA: TGCGCCAGCAGCCAAGATTGGGAGGGGAGGGTTGAAGCTTTCTTT
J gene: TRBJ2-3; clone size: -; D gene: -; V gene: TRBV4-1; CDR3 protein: CASSAPHQDSGTDTQYF; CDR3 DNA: TGCGCCAGCAGCGCACCACATCAGGACTCCGGCACAGATACGCAGTATTTT
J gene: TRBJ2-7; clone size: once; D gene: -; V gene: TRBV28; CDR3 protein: CASSLYHGQGGYEQYF; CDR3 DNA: TGTGCCAGCAGTTTATATCACGGGCAGGGGGGTTACGAGCAGTACTTC
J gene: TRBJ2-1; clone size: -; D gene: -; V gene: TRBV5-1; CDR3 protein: CASSGQAGPYNEQFF; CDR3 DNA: TGCGCCAGCAGCGGACAGGCGGGGCCCTACAATGAGCAGTTCTTC
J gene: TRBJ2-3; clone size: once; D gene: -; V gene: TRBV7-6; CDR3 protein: CASSLPGGADTQYF; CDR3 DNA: TGTGCCAGCAGCTTACCAGGGGGGGCAGATACGCAGTATTTT
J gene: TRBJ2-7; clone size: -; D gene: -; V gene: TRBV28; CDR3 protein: CASTPIGGASYEQYF; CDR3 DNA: TGTGCCAGCACCCCGATCGGCGGGGCCTCCTACGAGCAGTACTTC
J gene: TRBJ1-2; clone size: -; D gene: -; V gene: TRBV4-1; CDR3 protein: CASSQTGTSNYGYTF; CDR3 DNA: TGCGCCAGCAGCCAAACAGGGACCTCTAACTATGGCTACACCTTC
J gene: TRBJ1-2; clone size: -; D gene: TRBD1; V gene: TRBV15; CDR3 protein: CATSRGRTGNYGYTF; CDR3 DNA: TGTGCCACCAGCAGAGGCCGGACAGGGAACTATGGCTACACCTTC
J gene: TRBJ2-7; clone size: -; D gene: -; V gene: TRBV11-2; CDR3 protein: CASSLISYEQYF; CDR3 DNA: TGTGCCAGCAGCTTGATTTCCTACGAGCAGTACTTC
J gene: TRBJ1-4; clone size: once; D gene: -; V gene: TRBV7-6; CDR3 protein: CASSLGGPYNEKLFF; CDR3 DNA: TGTGCCAGCAGCTTAGGCGGGCCTTATAATGAAAAACTGTTTTTT
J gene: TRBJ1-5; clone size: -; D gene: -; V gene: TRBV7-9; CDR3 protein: CASSLTGDNQPQHF; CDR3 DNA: TGTGCCAGCAGCCTGACGGGAGACAATCAGCCCCAGCATTTT
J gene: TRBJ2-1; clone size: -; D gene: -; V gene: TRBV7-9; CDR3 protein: CASSPSRDHPYNEQFF; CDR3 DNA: TGTGCCAGCAGCCCATCAAGGGACCACCCCTACAATGAGCAGTTCTTC
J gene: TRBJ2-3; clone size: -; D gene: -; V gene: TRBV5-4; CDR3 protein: CATITADTQYF; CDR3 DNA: TGTGCCACCATAACCGCGGATACGCAGTATTTT
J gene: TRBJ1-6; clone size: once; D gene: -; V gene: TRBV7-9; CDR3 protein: CASSLSSSPLHF; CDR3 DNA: TGTGCCAGCAGCTTAAGCAGTTCACCCCTCCACTTT
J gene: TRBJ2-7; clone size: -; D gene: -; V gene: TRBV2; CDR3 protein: CASSEERGFASYEQYF; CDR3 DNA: TGTGCCAGCAGTGAAGAGAGGGGGTTTGCCTCCTACGAGCAGTACTTC
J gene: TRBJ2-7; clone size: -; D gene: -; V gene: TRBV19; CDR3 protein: CASSIDSGPYEQYF; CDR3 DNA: TGTGCCAGTAGTATAGACAGTGGTCCCTACGAGCAGTACTTC
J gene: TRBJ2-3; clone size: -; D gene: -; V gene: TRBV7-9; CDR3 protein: CASSLAENTQYF; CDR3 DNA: TGTGCCAGCAGCCTGGCAGAAAATACGCAGTATTTT
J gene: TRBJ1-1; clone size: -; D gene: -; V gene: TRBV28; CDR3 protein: CASSSLLSREGDTEAFF; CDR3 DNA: TGTGCCAGCAGTTCTCTCCTCAGTAGGGAGGGGGACACTGAAGCTTTCTTT
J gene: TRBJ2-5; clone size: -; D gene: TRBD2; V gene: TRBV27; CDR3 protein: CASSGREETQYF; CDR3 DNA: TGTGCCAGCAGTGGGAGGGAGGAGACCCAGTACTTC
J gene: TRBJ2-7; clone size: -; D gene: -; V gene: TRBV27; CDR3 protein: CASSLSVGRGSEQYF; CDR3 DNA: TGTGCCAGCAGTTTATCCGTCGGGAGAGGGTCTGAGCAGTACTTC
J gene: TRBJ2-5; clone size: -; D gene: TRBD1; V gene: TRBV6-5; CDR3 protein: CASSLDRAMETQYF; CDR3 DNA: TGTGCCAGCAGCCTCGACAGGGCGATGGAGACCCAGTACTTC
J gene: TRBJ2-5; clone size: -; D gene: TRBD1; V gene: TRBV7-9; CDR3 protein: CASSLGQGGVQETQYF; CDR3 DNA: TGTGCCAGCAGCCTAGGACAGGGGGGGGTCCAAGAGACCCAGTACTTC
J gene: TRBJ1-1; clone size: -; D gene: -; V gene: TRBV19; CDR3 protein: CASSMAGPNTEAFF; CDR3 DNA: TGTGCCAGTAGTATGGCGGGACCGAACACTGAAGCTTTCTTT
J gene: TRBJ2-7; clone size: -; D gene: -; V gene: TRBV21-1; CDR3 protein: CASSNLSIDHEQYF; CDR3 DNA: TGTGCCAGCAGCAATTTATCGATCGACCACGAGCAGTACTTC
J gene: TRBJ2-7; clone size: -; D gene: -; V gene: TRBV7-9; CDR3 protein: CASSPQRDEQYF; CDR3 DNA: TGTGCCAGCAGCCCACAACGGGACGAGCAGTACTTC
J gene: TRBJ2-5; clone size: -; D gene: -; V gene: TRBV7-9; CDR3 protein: CASSLAGTQETQYF; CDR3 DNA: TGTGCCAGCAGCTTAGCAGGGACCCAAGAGACCCAGTACTTC
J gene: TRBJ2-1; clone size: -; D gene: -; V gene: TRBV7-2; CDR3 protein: CASRPVPGSSYNEQFF; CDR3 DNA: TGTGCCAGCAGACCCGTCCCCGGCAGCTCCTACAATGAGCAGTTCTTC
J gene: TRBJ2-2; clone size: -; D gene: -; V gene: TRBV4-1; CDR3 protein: CASSEITRGELFF; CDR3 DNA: TGCGCCAGCAGCGAGATTACTCGCGGGGAGCTGTTTTTT
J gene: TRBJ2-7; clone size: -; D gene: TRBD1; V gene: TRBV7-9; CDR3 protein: CASSPRTGGNEQYF; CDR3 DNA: TGTGCCAGCAGCCCCCGGACAGGGGGCAATGAGCAGTACTTC
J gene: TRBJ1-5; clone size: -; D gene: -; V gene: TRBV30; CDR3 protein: CAWSEAGDQPQHF; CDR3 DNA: TGTGCCTGGAGTGAGGCAGGGGATCAGCCCCAGCATTTT
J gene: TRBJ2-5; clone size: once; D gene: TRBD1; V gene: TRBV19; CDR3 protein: CASSIGTGVAQYF; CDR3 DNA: TGTGCCAGTAGTATCGGGACAGGGGTGGCCCAGTACTTC
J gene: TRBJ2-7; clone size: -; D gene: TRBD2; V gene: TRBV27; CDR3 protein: CASSLSLGGSHEQYF; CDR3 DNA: TGTGCCAGCAGTTTAAGTTTGGGGGGGTCCCACGAGCAGTACTTC
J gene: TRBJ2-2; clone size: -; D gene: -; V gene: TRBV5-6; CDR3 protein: CASSLALADLTGELFF; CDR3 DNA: TGTGCCAGCAGCTTGGCATTAGCGGATTTAACCGGGGAGCTGTTTTTT
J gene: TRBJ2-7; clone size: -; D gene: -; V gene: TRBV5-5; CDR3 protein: CASSLALGYEQYF; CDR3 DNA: TGTGCCAGCAGCTTGGCCCTTGGTTACGAGCAGTACTTC
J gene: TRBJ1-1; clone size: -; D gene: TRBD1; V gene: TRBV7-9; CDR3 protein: CASRTGQGGFEAFF; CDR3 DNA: TGTGCCAGCAGGACCGGACAGGGAGGATTTGAAGCTTTCTTT
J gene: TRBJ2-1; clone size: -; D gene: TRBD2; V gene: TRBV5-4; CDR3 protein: CASSGLTSGASNEQFF; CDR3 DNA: TGTGCCAGCAGCGGGCTGACTAGCGGGGCATCCAATGAGCAGTTCTTC